Following are 20 T cell receptor beta chains from one sample sequenced in a study of CD8 T cells in Susac syndrome. The RNA, about 0.5 to 1 ug, was put through reverse transcription using random hexamers. TCRdb called the immunoSEQ multiplex PCR reads again in MiXCR, with one record for every CDR3 protein. The sample consists of 84,000 or so distinct CDR3 sequences, approximately 96% of them appearing once. The sample was CD8+ T cells from PBMCs. These receptors originate from a human donor with Susac syndrome.

The chain is built from TRBV21-1 and TRBJ2-7; no check of the table's D call, TRBD1, against the DNA was made. TRBV21-1 is listed as a pseudogene. This CDR3 spans 14 amino acids. The CDR3 DNA reads TGTGCCAGCAGCTTCCGGACAGGGTTGGGGGAGCAGTACGTC. It codes for CASSFRTGLGEQYV.

The V call is TRBV6-5, the J call TRBJ2-1, with D possibly being TRBD2 (6 bases). CDR3 length: 12 residues. V was trimmed by 0 bases and J by 12 bases, leaving 9 bases between them. CDR1 and CDR2 (germline): MNHEY, SVGAGI. The DNA for the CDR3 is TGTGCCAGCAGTTACTCGGGGGGTGTGCAGTTCTTC. It is translated as CASSYSGGVQFF.

The V and J genes are TRBV29-1 and TRBJ2-4, with D hard to call. V was clipped by 1 base and J by 12 bases, with 13 bases between them. This CDR3 spans 12 amino acids. The germline V gene encodes CDR1 SQVTM and CDR2 ANQGSEA. The DNA of the CDR3 is TGCAGCGTTGAAGGGTCTGGTAAACGTCAGTACTTC. Its protein is CSVEGSGKRQYF.

This chain links TRBV4-1 with TRBJ2-1; 9 nucleotides align to TRBD2. This CDR3 has 16 amino acids. Trimming removed 4 bases from V and 5 bases from J; junction bases left unmatched: 9. Germline CDR1 and CDR2: MGHRA and YSYEKL. DNA for the CDR3: TGCGCCAGCAGCCCTCTCGAGCGGGGGGCTAACAATGAGCAGTTCTTC. It is translated as CASSPLERGANNEQFF.

The V call is TRBV15, the J call TRBJ2-3, with D unresolved. Germline CDR1 is LNHNV and CDR2 is YYDKDF (reference sequence). Deletions cut 3 bases from V and 1 base from J, with 11 bases between. CDR3 length: 15 residues. The CDR3 sequence: CATSRTLPGTDTQYF. The DNA of the CDR3 is TGTGCCACCAGCAGGACATTACCAGGCACAGATACGCAGTATTTT. The entire variable domain, with the rest obtained from reference TRBV15 and TRBJ2-3, is as follows: DAMVIQNPRYQVTQFGKPVTLSCSQTLNHNVMYWYQQKSSQAPKLLFHYYDKDFNNEADTPDNFQSRRPNTSFCFLDIRSPGLGDTAMYLCATSRTLPGTDTQYFGPGTRLTVL.

CDR3 DNA sequence: TGCGCCAGCAGCCCGCTGACCGGGACATTAGGCTACGAGCAGTACTTC. The encoded protein is CASSPLTGTLGYEQYF. This chain links TRBV4-1 with TRBJ2-7, with D tentatively TRBD1 (6 bases). The CDR3 runs 16 residues. Trimming removed 4 bases from V and 3 bases from J, with 19 bases in between. Germline loops: CDR1 MGHRA, CDR2 YSYEKL.

The chain uses TRBV27 and TRBJ2-3; D gene unclear. The CDR3 totals 15 residues. The germline V gene encodes CDR1 MNHEY and CDR2 SMNVEV (reference sequence). V lost 8 bases to trimming and J lost 0 bases, with 15 bases between them. For the CDR3, the DNA is TGTGCCAGCGGTAGTTTCGGACCGAGCACAGATACGCAGTATTTT. It translates to CASGSFGPSTDTQYF.

This chain links TRBV25-1 with TRBJ2-5; D might be TRBD1 or TRBD2, each matching 5 bases. CDR1 and CDR2 (germline): MGHDK, SYGVNS. This CDR3 spans 15 amino acids. V lost 5 bases and J 4 bases, leaving 17 bases between the germline ends. CDR3 sequence: CASSRGAGLGETQYF. For the CDR3, the DNA is TGTGCCAGCAGTAGGGGAGCAGGGCTGGGAGAGACCCAGTACTTC.

This rearrangement joins TRBV29-1 to TRBJ1-2; a possible D gene is TRBD1 (5 bases). Germline CDR1 SQVTM, CDR2 ANQGSEA. The CDR3 spans 11 residues. V lost 7 bases, J lost 4 bases, and 10 bases lay in between. The CDR3 sequence: CSADQGYGYTF. The CDR3 nucleotides are TGCAGCGCCGATCAGGGCTATGGCTACACCTTC.

The rearrangement joins TRBV4-3 to TRBJ1-2; 9 positions match TRBD1. This CDR3 has 15 amino acids. V lost 1 base to trimming and J lost 4 bases; unmatched junction nucleotides: 4. Germline loops: CDR1 LGHNA, CDR2 YSLEER. CDR3 DNA: TGCGCCAGCAGCCAAGCGTCGACAGGGGGCTATGGCTACACCTTC. Its translation: CASSQASTGGYGYTF.

The gene calls are TRBV3-1 and TRBJ2-5; 8 nucleotides match TRBD1. V trimming: 3 bases; J trimming: 1 base; junction bases outside the gene matches: 7. The V gene's germline CDR1 is LGHDT and CDR2 YNNKEL (reference sequence). This CDR3 has 16 residues. The DNA of the CDR3 is TGTGCCAGCAGCCACCAGACAGGGGATGGCCAAGAGACCCAGTACTTC. This translates into CASSHQTGDGQETQYF.

This clonotype appeared a single time. The V call is TRBV19, the J call TRBJ1-2; 7 nucleotides line up with TRBD1. Germline trimming cut 10 bases from V and 0 bases from J; bases unmatched to any gene: 11. This CDR3 has 15 residues. Germline V gene lookup returns CDR1 LNHDA and CDR2 SQIVND (reference sequence). The CDR3 DNA follows: TGTGCCACCTCCATTGTACAGGGGTCTAACTATGGCTACACCTTC. It is translated as CATSIVQGSNYGYTF.

V and J are TRBV5-1 and TRBJ1-4; D is uncertain. V lost 2 bases and J 2 bases, leaving 4 bases between the germline ends. The CDR3 is 13 residues long. Germline assignment: CDR1 SGHRS and CDR2 YFSETQ. The CDR3 loop is CASSFSTNEKLFF. CDR3 DNA sequence: TGCGCCAGCAGCTTTTCTACTAATGAAAAACTGTTTTTT.

The chain recombines TRBV4-3 with TRBJ1-2; D not resolved. Trimming pared 0 bases from V and 6 bases from J, leaving 14 bases between. CDR3 size: 15 residues. The germline gives CDR1 LGHNA, CDR2 YSLEER. CDR3 DNA: TGCGCCAGCAGCCAAGATCCTCCGGGCCAGGATGGCTACACCTTC. As protein: CASSQDPPGQDGYTF.

V and J are TRBV28 and TRBJ2-2; D assignment may be TRBD1 or TRBD2 (5 bases each). Germline-derived CDR1 and CDR2 are MDHEN and SYDVKM. Between the trimmed V and J ends, which lost 8 bases and 4 bases, there was a span of 17 bases. This CDR3 comprises 15 residues. CDR3 residues: CASAAGDRLTGELFF. In DNA form, the CDR3 reads TGTGCCAGCGCGGCCGGGGACCGACTCACCGGGGAGCTGTTTTTT.

The rearrangement joins TRBV29-1 to TRBJ1-2; unclear D gene. The CDR3 has 12 residues. The V gene lost 6 bases and the J gene lost 0 bases, with 8 bases spanning the gap. The germline V gene has CDR1 SQVTM and CDR2 ANQGSEA. The CDR3 region is CSVLYSNYGYTF. Here the CDR3 DNA reads TGCAGCGTCCTTTACTCTAACTATGGCTACACCTTC.

The V call is TRBV29-1, the J call TRBJ2-1; D is ambiguous. V was trimmed by 6 bases and J by 7 bases, leaving 13 bases between them. The germline V gene has CDR1 SQVTM and CDR2 ANQGSEA. The CDR3 totals 12 residues. The CDR3 bases are TGCAGCGTGCTACTAAAAAGGAATGAGCAGTTCTTC. Protein: CSVLLKRNEQFF.

The genes are TRBV6-6 and TRBJ2-2; D possibly corresponds to TRBD1 (5 bases). Germline CDR1 and CDR2: MNHNY and SVGAGI (reference sequence). There are 15 residues in the CDR3. V lost 2 bases to trimming and J lost 2 bases, with 9 bases between them. This CDR3 is CASSYADRNTGELFF. DNA of the CDR3: TGTGCCAGCAGTTACGCCGACAGAAACACCGGGGAGCTGTTTTTT.

The chain recombines TRBV20-1 with TRBJ1-6; 8 nucleotides line up with TRBD1. Trimming at V came to 4 bases and at J to 9 bases, leaving 8 bases not matched to a gene. This CDR3 has 14 amino acids. CDR1 and CDR2 from the germline V gene are DFQATT and SNEGSKA (reference sequence). The CDR3 region has the DNA TGCAGTGCTAAGACAGGGGCCTCCTCTTCACCCCTCCACTTT. It translates to CSAKTGASSSPLHF.

This chain joins TRBV29-1 and TRBJ2-1; 9 bases match TRBD2. Trimming removed 7 bases from V and 3 bases from J; junction bases left unmatched: 4. In germline, CDR1 is SQVTM, CDR2 ANQGSEA. The CDR3 loop spans 13 amino acids. The CDR3 DNA reads as TGCAGCGGCCGTAGCGGGAGCTACAATGAGCAGTTCTTC. The encoded protein is CSGRSGSYNEQFF.